The rows below give T cell receptor beta chains drawn from one sample of a study of regulatory and conventional T cells in RAG deficiency. TCRdb keeps only in-frame clones here, not all; method: immunoSEQ multiplex PCR. The sample lists tens of thousands of clones, 75% to 90% seen once, with roughly 15% in the top ten. These same records also appear under a second study, on regulatory T cells.

The sequencing input was CD8+ T cells sorted from blood. The receptors were gathered from a human donor in good health. Both conserved end residues are part of each CDR3. D genes are given only for firm matches.

v_gene	d_gene	j_gene	CDR3nt	CDR3aa
TRBV6-5	.	TRBJ1-2	TGTGCCAGCAGTTACTCGCAGGCCCCTTATGGCTACACCTTC	CASSYSQAPYGYTF
TRBV19	.	TRBJ2-2	TGTGCCAGTAGTGCCACAGGGTCGGGGGAGCTGTTTTTT	CASSATGSGELFF
TRBV5-1	.	TRBJ2-1	TGCGCCAGCAGCTTGGTAGCTGGGGGCAATGAGCAGTTCTTC	CASSLVAGGNEQFF
TRBV27	TRBD2	TRBJ2-1	TGTGCCAGCAGTTTTTCTGGGACTAACTCTTACAATGAGCAGTTCTTC	CASSFSGTNSYNEQFF
TRBV12-1	.	TRBJ2-1	TGTGCCAGCAGCCGACCCGGACTAGCGGGAAACAATGAGCAGTTCTTC	CASSRPGLAGNNEQFF
TRBV19	TRBD1	TRBJ1-3	TGTGCCACCGGGACAGCTGGAAACACCATATATTTT	CATGTAGNTIYF
TRBV7-9	TRBD1	TRBJ2-7	TGTGCCAGCAGCCCTGGACAGGGTGGCTACGAGCAGTACTTC	CASSPGQGGYEQYF
TRBV6-4	.	TRBJ2-7	TGTGCCAGCAGCGGGTTCACAGGGATCTTCGAGCAGTACTTC	CASSGFTGIFEQYF
TRBV28	TRBD1	TRBJ2-1	TGTGCCAGCAGGCCTACCCCCGGGACAGGCACCTACAATGAGCAGTTCTTC	CASRPTPGTGTYNEQFF
TRBV5-1	.	TRBJ2-2	TGCGCCAGCAGCCCCAGGGGCGGGGAGGTCACCGGGGAGCTGTTTTTT	CASSPRGGEVTGELFF
TRBV19	TRBD1	TRBJ2-2	TGTGCCAGTAGTATGGGACAGGGGGCTACCGGGGAGCTGTTTTTT	CASSMGQGATGELFF
TRBV7-8	.	TRBJ1-2	TGTGCCAGCAGCCCACCAGGCACAACCACGTACACCTTC	CASSPPGTTTYTF
TRBV20-1	TRBD2	TRBJ2-3	TGCAGACTAGCGGGGTGGGATACGCAGTATTTT	CRLAGWDTQYF
TRBV14	.	TRBJ1-1	TGTGCCAGCAGCCCCAACATAGTCATGAACACTGAAGCTTTCTTT	CASSPNIVMNTEAFF